This T cell receptor (beta chain) comes out of a study of OX40 agonist ivuxolimab in advanced cancers. For this clone: Its antigen is not known.

Overall study results and limits: Some patients without response likewise showed low normalized clonal expansion.

Assay used: immunoSEQ multiplex PCR; TCRdb lists only in-frame clones, some missing. The data show 82,000 or so clones, roughly 90% seen once. The J segment lost 8 bases and the V segment lost 3 bases, leaving 4 bases of the junction unmatched. Germline CDR1 SGDLS, CDR2 YYNGEE. This CDR3 has 13 amino acids. The input for sequencing was CD4+ or CD8+ T cells sorted from blood, taken in a trial of the OX40 agonist ivuxolimab. This clonotype was obtained from an adult with an advanced solid tumor such as melanoma, head and neck, liver or kidney cancer. The rearrangement joins TRBV9 to TRBJ1-2; 10 nucleotides agree with TRBD1. The CDR3 loop reads CASSDRDRGGYTF. Here the CDR3 DNA reads TGTGCCAGCAGCGACCGGGACAGGGGAGGCTACACCTTC.